In this sample, the clone carrying this T cell receptor beta chain turned up many times. The sample comes from a study of T cells after yellow fever vaccination. TCR cDNA was made by 5'RACE template switching, adding a universal primer site and UMIs. TCRdb ran MiXCR on the 5' RACE reads and lists one entry per CDR3 protein. The sample holds over 150,000 distinct CDR3 sequences, roughly 6.2% seen once. The CDR3 is 16 residues long. The germline CDR1 and CDR2 sequences are KGHSH and LQKENI. V shed 1 base and J 6 bases; nucleotides not matched to a gene: 4. The rearrangement links TRBV18 to TRBJ2-3; 13 bases are a match to TRBD2. The sequence was obtained from a young man who received the YFV17D yellow fever vaccine. The material was CD4+ T cells sorted from PBMCs, obtained on the day of the first yellow fever vaccination. The CDR3 DNA sequence: TGTGCCAGCTCACCACGGACTAGCGGGAGTGGTGATACGCAGTATTTT. Its translation: CASSPRTSGSGDTQYF.